This TCR beta chain derives from a study of blood T cell repertoires in COVID-19. For the study at large: Material from acute and convalescent COVID-19 was sourced from the United States, Italy and Spain. T cells, B-cell-depleted T cells, or PBMCs supplied cDNA or gDNA.

In the original workflow: Estimates of nucleated cell counts were drawn from the amplification of reference gene primers. TCRdb's table, derived via immunoSEQ multiplex PCR, lists solely in-frame clones and lacks some. That table furnishes V, J and clone size, whereas the DNA furnished D and trimming. The table has around 100,000 clones, less than 90% seen once. Material for sequencing was peripheral blood. The clonotype originates from a man between 65 and 85 years old with active or convalescent COVID-19.

The CDR3, as DNA: TGTGCCAGCAGCACCTCGACAGGGACCTACGAGCAGTACTTC. It codes for CASSTSTGTYEQYF. The chain uses TRBV9 and TRBJ2-7; 7 nucleotides align to TRBD1. The CDR3 is made up of 14 amino acids. Germline values: CDR1 SGDLS, CDR2 YYNGEE. Trimming removed 4 bases from V and 2 bases from J; junction bases left unmatched: 6.